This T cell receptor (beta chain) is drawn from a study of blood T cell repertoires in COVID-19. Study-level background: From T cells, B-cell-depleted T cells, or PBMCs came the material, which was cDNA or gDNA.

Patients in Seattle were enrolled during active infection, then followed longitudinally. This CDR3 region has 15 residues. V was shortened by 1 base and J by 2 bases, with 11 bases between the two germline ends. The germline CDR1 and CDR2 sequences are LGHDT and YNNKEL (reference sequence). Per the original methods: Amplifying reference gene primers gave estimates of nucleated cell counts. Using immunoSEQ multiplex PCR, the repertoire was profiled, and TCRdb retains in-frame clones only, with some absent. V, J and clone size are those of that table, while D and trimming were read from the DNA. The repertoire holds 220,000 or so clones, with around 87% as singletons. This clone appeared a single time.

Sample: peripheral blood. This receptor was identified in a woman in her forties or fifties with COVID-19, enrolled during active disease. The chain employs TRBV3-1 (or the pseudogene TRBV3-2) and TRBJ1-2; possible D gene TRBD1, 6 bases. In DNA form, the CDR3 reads TGTGCCAGCAGCCAAGGCTCAGGGGCAAACTATGGCTACACCTTC. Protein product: CASSQGSGANYGYTF.